These 5 T cell receptor beta chains were sequenced from one sample in a study of cytomegalovirus exposure and HLA in healthy donors. PCR amplification relied on 60 Vbeta primers (plus 13 Jbeta primers). Sequenced by immunoSEQ multiplex PCR; TCRdb stores in-frame clones only, minus some. The sample lists about 150,000 clones, about 85% seen once, with less than 2.5% in the top ten. What was sequenced was PBMCs. Every receptor here comes from a woman under 30 in good health and CMV-seronegative.

CDR3 loop: CASAPGTSAADTQYF. The CDR3 nucleotides are TGTGCCAGCGCCCCCGGGACTAGCGCCGCAGATACGCAGTATTTT. This sequence joins TRBV5-6 and TRBJ2-3; TRBD2 matches 10 bases. The germline V gene has CDR1 SGHDT and CDR2 YYEEEE. The CDR3 totals 15 residues. The J segment lost 4 bases and the V segment lost 7 bases, leaving 9 bases of the junction unmatched.

This clone was observed a handful of times. The chain is built from TRBV6-6 and TRBJ1-5; D unclear. CDR3 length: 12 residues. Germline loops: CDR1 MNHNY, CDR2 SVGAGI (reference sequence). Trimming cost V 0 bases and J 11 bases, with 8 bases left between them. CDR3 nucleotide sequence: TGTGCCAGCAGTTACTCGTCCGGGGCCCAGCATTTT. As protein: CASSYSSGAQHF.

This CDR3 is CASSMRHGASSYEQYF. In DNA, the CDR3 is TGCGCCAGCAGCATGAGACACGGCGCGAGCTCCTACGAGCAGTACTTC. V is TRBV5-1 and J is TRBJ2-7; D gene unclear. CDR1 is SGHRS, CDR2 YFSETQ, per germline. The CDR3 covers 16 residues. The ends were cut back, 4 bases at V and 0 bases at J, with 17 bases in the middle.

This clone was picked up a small number of times. The chain joins TRBV9 to TRBJ1-6, with 9 bases fitting TRBD1. The CDR3 runs to 16 residues. V lost 2 bases and J lost 7; bases outside the gene matches: 7. Germline CDR1 SGDLS, CDR2 YYNGEE. Here the CDR3 DNA reads TGTGCCAGCAGCGTTACGGGACAGGGAGAAAATTCACCCCTCCACTTT. Translating it yields CASSVTGQGENSPLHF.

The CDR3 sequence: CASSLRGRQPQHF. The CDR3 DNA reads TGTGCCAGCAGCTTGAGAGGGCGACAGCCCCAGCATTTT. This sequence joins TRBV7-8 and TRBJ1-5; D remains ambiguous. V was trimmed by 3 bases and J by 7 bases, leaving 10 bases between them. This CDR3 is built from 13 residues. Germline V gene data show CDR1 as SGHVS and CDR2 as FQNEAQ.